This T cell receptor beta chain was recorded in a study of early T cells in non-severe SARS-CoV-2 infection. As for the study in general: From unsorted whole blood, bulk RNA was sequenced, and the chains remained unpaired.

In this sample, this clonotype turned up a few times. Its antigen is still unknown. CDR3 length equals 13 residues. CDR1 and CDR2 (germline): MNHEY, SMNVEV (reference sequence). The V and J ends lost 2 bases and 8 bases respectively, with 12 bases between them. Individual cDNA molecules were tagged with unique molecular identifiers, the study reported. MiXCR was run by TCRdb on the 5' RACE reads, yielding one entry per CDR3 protein. The profile shows 52,000 or so distinct CDR3 sequences, around 7% of them singletons. General observations from the study: Private and CD4 specificities were missed by VDJdb matching, which favored anti-spike CD8 responses.

The sequence was obtained from an adult who was a healthcare worker with PCR-confirmed SARS-CoV-2 infection or an uninfected control (not recorded which). V gene TRBV27 combines with J gene TRBJ1-2; tentatively, D is TRBD1 (5 bases). The sequencing here drew on whole blood, taken at baseline. DNA of the CDR3: TGTGCCAGCAGTTTAAACGGGGGAGGAGGCTACACCTTC. This sequence encodes CASSLNGGGGYTF.